What follows are 3 T cell receptor beta chains derived from one specimen sequenced in a study of T cells after yellow fever vaccination. One entry per CDR3 protein results from TCRdb running MiXCR on the 5' RACE reads. The repertoire has tens of thousands of distinct CDR3 sequences, 5.5% to 8% of them found once; the top ten carry around 25%. This sample comprised PBMCs, either bulk or a sorted T-cell subset (CD4+, CD8+, memory, or dextramer-sorted; not recorded which), obtained on the day of the yellow fever booster vaccination. The receptors were sampled from a young man who received the YFV17D yellow fever vaccine.

This rearrangement joins TRBV11-2 to TRBJ2-5, with D possibly being TRBD1 (7 bases). Trimming left V 2 bases short and J 2 bases short, with 18 bases between. The germline V gene encodes CDR1 SGHAT and CDR2 FQNNGV. The CDR3 spans 17 residues. The CDR3 nucleotides are TGTGCCAGCAGCTTATGGCGCGGAGGGACAGTTCAAGAGACCCAGTACTTC. Translating gives CASSLWRGGTVQETQYF. The full variable domain, completed using reference TRBV11-2 and TRBJ2-5, is EAGVAQSPRYKIIEKRQSVAFWCNPISGHATLYWYQQILGQGPKLLIQFQNNGVVDDSQLPKDRFSAERLKGVDSTLKIQPAKLEDSAVYLCASSLWRGGTVQETQYFGPGTRLLVL.

This clonotype was seen repeatedly, ten times or more. The gene calls are TRBV20-1 and TRBJ2-5; 9 bases align to TRBD1. V trimming: 6 bases; J trimming: 4 bases; junction bases outside the gene matches: 12. Germline CDR1 reads DFQATT; CDR2 reads SNEGSKA (reference sequence). The CDR3 covers 15 residues. The DNA for the CDR3 is TGCAGTGCCGCTTGGACAGGGGAGTGGGTAGAGACCCAGTACTTC. The encoded protein is CSAAWTGEWVETQYF.

This clonotype was picked up many times. V and J are TRBV20-1 and TRBJ2-3, with D perhaps TRBD1 (6 bases). Trimming removed 2 bases at V and 2 bases at J, with 14 bases between. Germline loops: CDR1 DFQATT, CDR2 SNEGSKA (reference sequence). The CDR3 covers 15 residues. The CDR3 is CSARITGYLTDTQYF. For the CDR3, the DNA is TGCAGTGCTAGAATTACAGGGTATCTCACAGATACGCAGTATTTT.